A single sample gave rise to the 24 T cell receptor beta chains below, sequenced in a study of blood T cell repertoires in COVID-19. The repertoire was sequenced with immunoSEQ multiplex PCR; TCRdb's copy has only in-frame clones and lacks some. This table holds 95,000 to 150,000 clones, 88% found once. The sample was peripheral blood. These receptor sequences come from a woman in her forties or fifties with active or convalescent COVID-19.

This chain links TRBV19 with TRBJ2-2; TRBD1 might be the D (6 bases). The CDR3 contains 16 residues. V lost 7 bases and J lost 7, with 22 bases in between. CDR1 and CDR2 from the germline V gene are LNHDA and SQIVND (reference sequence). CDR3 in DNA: TGTGCCAGTACCCTTACTATGACAGGCAGAGGCGGGGAGCTGTTTTTT. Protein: CASTLTMTGRGGELFF.

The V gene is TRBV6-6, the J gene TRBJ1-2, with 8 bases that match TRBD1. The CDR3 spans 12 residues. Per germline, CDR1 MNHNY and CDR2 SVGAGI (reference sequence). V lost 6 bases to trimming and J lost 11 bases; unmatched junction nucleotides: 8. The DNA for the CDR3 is TGTGCCAGCAGCCCCTCCGGGACAGGTTACACCTTC. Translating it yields CASSPSGTGYTF.

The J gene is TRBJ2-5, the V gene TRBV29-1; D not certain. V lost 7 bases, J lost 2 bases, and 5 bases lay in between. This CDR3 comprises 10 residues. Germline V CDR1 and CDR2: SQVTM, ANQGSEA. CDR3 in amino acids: CSAAQETQYF. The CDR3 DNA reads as TGCAGCGCGGCGCAAGAGACCCAGTACTTC. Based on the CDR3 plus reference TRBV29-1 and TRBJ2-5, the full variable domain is SAVISQKPSRDICQRGTSLTIQCQVDSQVTMMFWYRQQPGQSLTLIATANQGSEATYESGFVIDKFPISRPNLTFSTLTVSNMSPEDSSIYLCSAAQETQYFGPGTRLLVL.

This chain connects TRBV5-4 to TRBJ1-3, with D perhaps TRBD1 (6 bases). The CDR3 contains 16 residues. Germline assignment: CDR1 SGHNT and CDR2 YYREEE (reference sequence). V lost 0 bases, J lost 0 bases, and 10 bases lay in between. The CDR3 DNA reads TGTGCCAGCAGCTTGGGGGACACCAACTCTGGAAACACCATATATTTT. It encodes CASSLGDTNSGNTIYF. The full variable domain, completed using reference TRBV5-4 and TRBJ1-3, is ETGVTQSPTHLIKTRGQQVTLRCSSQSGHNTVSWYQQALGQGPQFIFQYYREEENGRGNFPPRFSGLQFPNYSSELNVNALELDDSALYLCASSLGDTNSGNTIYFGEGSWLTVV.

The CDR3 sequence is CASSPLWTGVKEKLFF. The CDR3 DNA reads as TGTGCCAGCAGTCCTCTTTGGACAGGGGTAAAGGAAAAACTGTTTTTT. The chain recombines TRBV28 with TRBJ1-4, with TRBD1 identical over 9 bases. Germline V gene lookup returns CDR1 MDHEN and CDR2 SYDVKM. V lost 5 bases, J lost 8 bases, and 12 bases stayed unmatched. This CDR3 is 16 amino acids long.

The CDR3 region has the DNA TGCAGCGTTGTAGGTCTGTTAGCGGGGGTTAATGAAAAACTGTTTTTT. Amino acid sequence: CSVVGLLAGVNEKLFF. J is TRBJ1-4 and V is TRBV29-1; a possible D gene is TRBD1 (5 bases). V was clipped by 4 bases and J by 4 bases, with 19 bases between them. The CDR3 is made up of 16 amino acids. The germline CDR1 and CDR2 sequences are SQVTM and ANQGSEA.

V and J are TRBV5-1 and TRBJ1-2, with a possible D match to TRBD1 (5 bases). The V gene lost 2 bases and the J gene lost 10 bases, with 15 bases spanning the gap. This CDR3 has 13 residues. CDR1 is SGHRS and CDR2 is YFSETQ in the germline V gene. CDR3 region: CASSFAGPSDYTF. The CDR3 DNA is TGCGCCAGCAGCTTTGCAGGGCCCTCCGACTACACCTTC.

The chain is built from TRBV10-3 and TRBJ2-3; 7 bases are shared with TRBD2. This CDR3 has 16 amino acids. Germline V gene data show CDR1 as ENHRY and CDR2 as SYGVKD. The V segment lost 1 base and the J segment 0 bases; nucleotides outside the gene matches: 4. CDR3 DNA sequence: TGTGCCATCAGTGAGTTTAATAGCGGGAGCACAGATACGCAGTATTTT. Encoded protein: CAISEFNSGSTDTQYF.

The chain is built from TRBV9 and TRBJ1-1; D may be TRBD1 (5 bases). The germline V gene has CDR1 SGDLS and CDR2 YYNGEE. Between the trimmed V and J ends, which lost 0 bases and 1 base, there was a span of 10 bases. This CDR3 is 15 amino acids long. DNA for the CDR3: TGTGCCAGCAGCGTAGATGGGGCCCGGAACACTGAAGCTTTCTTT. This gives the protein CASSVDGARNTEAFF.

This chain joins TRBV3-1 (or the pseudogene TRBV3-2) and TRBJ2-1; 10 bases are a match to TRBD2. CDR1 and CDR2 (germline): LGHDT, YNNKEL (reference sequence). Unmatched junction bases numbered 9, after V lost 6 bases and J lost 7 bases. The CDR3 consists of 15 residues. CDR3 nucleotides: TGTGCCAGCAGTCTATCAGCGGGAGGGCCAAATGAGCAGTTCTTC. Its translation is CASSLSAGGPNEQFF.

CDR3 sequence reads: CASSPSPVETQYF. In nucleotides, the CDR3 is TGTGCCAGCAGCCCCAGTCCAGTGGAGACCCAGTACTTC. This chain connects TRBV7-3 to TRBJ2-5, with D unclear. V was shortened by 5 bases and J by 5 bases, with 12 bases between the two germline ends. This CDR3 contains 13 residues. CDR1 SGHTA and CDR2 FQGTGA come from the germline V gene.

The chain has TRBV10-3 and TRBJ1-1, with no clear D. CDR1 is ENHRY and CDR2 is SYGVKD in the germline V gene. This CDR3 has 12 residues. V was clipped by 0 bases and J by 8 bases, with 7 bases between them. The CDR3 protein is CAISESGKEAFF. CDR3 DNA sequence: TGTGCCATCAGTGAGTCGGGCAAAGAAGCTTTCTTT.

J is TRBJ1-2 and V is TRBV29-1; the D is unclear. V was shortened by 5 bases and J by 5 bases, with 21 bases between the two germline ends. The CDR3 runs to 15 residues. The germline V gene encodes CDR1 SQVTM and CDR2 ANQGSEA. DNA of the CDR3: TGCAGCGTTTTTCTGGCAGACTATACCCTATATGGCTACACCTTC. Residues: CSVFLADYTLYGYTF. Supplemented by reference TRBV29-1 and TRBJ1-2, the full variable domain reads SAVISQKPSRDICQRGTSLTIQCQVDSQVTMMFWYRQQPGQSLTLIATANQGSEATYESGFVIDKFPISRPNLTFSTLTVSNMSPEDSSIYLCSVFLADYTLYGYTFGSGTRLTVV.

The CDR3 nucleotides are TGTGCCAGCAGCTTAGAGGGGTGGCTAGCGGGTTCCACAGATACGCAGTATTTT. Translated: CASSLEGWLAGSTDTQYF. The chain is built from TRBV7-9 and TRBJ2-3, with 8 bases identical to TRBD2. The CDR3 is 18 residues long. Trimming cost V 1 base and J 2 bases; bases outside gene matches: 11. The germline CDR1 and CDR2 sequences are SEHNR and FQNEAQ (reference sequence).

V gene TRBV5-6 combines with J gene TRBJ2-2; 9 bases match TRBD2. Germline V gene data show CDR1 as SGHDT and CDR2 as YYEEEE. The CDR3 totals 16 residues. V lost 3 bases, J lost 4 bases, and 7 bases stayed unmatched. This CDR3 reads CASSSLTSGSTGELFF. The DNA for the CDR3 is TGTGCCAGCAGCTCCTTGACTAGCGGTTCCACCGGGGAGCTGTTTTTT.

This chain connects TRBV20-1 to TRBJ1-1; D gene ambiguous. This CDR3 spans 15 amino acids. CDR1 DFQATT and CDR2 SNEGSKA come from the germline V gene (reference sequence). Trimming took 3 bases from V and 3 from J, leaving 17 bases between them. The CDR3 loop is CSASIIGLGDTEAFF. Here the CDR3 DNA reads TGCAGTGCTAGTATAATTGGACTTGGGGACACTGAAGCTTTCTTT.

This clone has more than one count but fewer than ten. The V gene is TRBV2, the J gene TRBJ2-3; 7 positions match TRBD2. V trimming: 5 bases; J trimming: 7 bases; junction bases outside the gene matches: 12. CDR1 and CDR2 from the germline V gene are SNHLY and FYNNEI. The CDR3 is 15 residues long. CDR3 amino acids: CASSSSAGDLNTQYF. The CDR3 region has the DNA TGTGCCAGCAGTTCTAGCGCGGGAGACTTAAATACGCAGTATTTT.

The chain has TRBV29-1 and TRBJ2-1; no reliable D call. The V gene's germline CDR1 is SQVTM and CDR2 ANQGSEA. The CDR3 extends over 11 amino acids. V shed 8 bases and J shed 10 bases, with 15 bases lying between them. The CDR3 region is CSFNHDGEQFF. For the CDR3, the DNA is TGCAGCTTCAACCATGACGGGGAGCAGTTCTTC.

The chain's CDR3 is CAWSGSSTDTQYF. The CDR3 DNA sequence: TGTGCCTGGAGCGGGAGCAGCACAGATACGCAGTATTTT. The rearrangement uses TRBV30 and TRBJ2-3; D possibly corresponds to TRBD2 (6 bases). The V and J ends lost 3 bases and 0 bases respectively, with 7 bases between them. Germline CDR1 and CDR2: GTSNPN and SVGIG (reference sequence). The length of the CDR3 is 13 residues.

As DNA, the CDR3 is TGTGCCAGCAGCCTCGCCGGGACTAGCGGCACAGATACGCAGTATTTT. Its translation is CASSLAGTSGTDTQYF. The V gene is TRBV7-9, the J gene TRBJ2-3, with 10 bases identical to TRBD2. The CDR3 has 16 residues. Germline trimming cut 5 bases from V and 1 base from J; bases unmatched to any gene: 6. CDR1 and CDR2 (germline): SEHNR, FQNEAQ (reference sequence).

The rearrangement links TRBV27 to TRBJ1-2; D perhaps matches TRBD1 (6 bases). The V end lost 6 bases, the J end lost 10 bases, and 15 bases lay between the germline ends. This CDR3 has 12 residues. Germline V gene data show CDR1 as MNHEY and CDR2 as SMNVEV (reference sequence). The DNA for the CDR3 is TGTGCCAGCAGGCCCGGACAGTTAAACTACACCTTC. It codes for CASRPGQLNYTF.

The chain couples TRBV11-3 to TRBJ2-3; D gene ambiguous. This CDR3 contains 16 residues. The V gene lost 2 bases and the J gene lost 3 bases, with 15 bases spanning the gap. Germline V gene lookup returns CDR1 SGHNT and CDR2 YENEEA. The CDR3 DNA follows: TGTGCCAGCAGCTTAAGGATCAGCGCCGGGACAGATACGCAGTATTTT. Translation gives CASSLRISAGTDTQYF.

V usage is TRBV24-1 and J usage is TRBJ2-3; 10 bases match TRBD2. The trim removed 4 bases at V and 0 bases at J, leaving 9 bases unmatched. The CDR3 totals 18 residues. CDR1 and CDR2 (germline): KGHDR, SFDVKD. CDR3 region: CATSEGPGLAPSTDTQYF. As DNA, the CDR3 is TGTGCCACCAGTGAAGGACCGGGACTAGCGCCCAGCACAGATACGCAGTATTTT.

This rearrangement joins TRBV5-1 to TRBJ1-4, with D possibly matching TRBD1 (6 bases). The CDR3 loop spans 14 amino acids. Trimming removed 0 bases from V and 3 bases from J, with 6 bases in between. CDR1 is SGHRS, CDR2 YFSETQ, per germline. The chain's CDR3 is CASSLGTANEKLFF. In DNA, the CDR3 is TGCGCCAGCAGCTTGGGGACAGCTAATGAAAAACTGTTTTTT.